This TCR beta chain stems from a study of Ad26.COV2.S vaccination and SARS-CoV-2 variants. The table lists this clone with a few counts. Clones were sequenced by immunoSEQ multiplex PCR, and TCRdb holds only the in-frame ones, with some missing. This sample yields 440,000 or so clones, of which 90% are seen a single time; approximately 4.5% belongs to the top ten. Regarding treatment: roughly 20 received Ad26.COV2.S at low or high dose, single or two shots; roughly 5 received placebo; per-sample allocation not given. Sampling occurred on day 63 after the first vaccine or placebo injection. As its vector, the vaccine had Ad26, which expressed Wuhan-strain SARS-CoV-2 spike. The TCR originated in a person between 18 and 60 years old who received the Ad26.COV2.S COVID-19 vaccine or a placebo. This specimen was peripheral blood, taken in a trial of Ad26.COV2.S vaccine versus placebo.

As DNA, the CDR3 is TGTGCCAGCAGACAGGGGGAGGGCTATGGCTACACCTTC. The encoded protein is CASRQGEGYGYTF. The chain uses TRBV7-9 and TRBJ1-2; TRBD1 matches at 8 bases. Trimming took 6 bases from V and 4 from J; bases not matched to a gene: 4. The CDR3 contains 13 residues. Per germline, CDR1 SEHNR and CDR2 FQNEAQ (reference sequence).